Each of the 11 T cell receptor beta chains below was sequenced from the same sample in a study of blood T cells in healthy people across ages. A sample-barcoded 5' primer and a J-beta primer mix were used in a second PCR of roughly 6 to 11 cycles. TCRdb reanalysed the 5' RACE reads using MiXCR and keeps one entry per CDR3 protein. The sample yields about 1.5 million distinct CDR3 sequences, 35% to 45% seen once. Sample: blood. The source of these receptors is a woman aged 18-35 years in good health.

This clonotype appeared a single time. The chain employs TRBV9 and TRBJ2-3; the D call may be TRBD1 or TRBD2 (6 bases each). Germline values: CDR1 SGDLS, CDR2 YYNGEE. V lost 8 bases and J lost 4, with 20 bases in between. This CDR3 has 15 residues. The CDR3 DNA reads as TGTGCCAGTGCGAGGGGGGAGAGTGGGGCAGATACGCAGTATTTT. It encodes CASARGESGADTQYF. Full variable domain (remainder filled in from reference TRBV9 and TRBJ2-3): DSGVTQTPKHLITATGQRVTLRCSPRSGDLSVYWYQQSLDQGLQFLIQYYNGEERAKGNILERFSAQQFPDLHSELNLSSLELGDSALYFCASARGESGADTQYFGPGTRLTVL.

This clonotype was seen more than once but under ten times. This sequence joins TRBV20-1 and TRBJ2-7; 9 bases agree with TRBD2. The ends lost 4 bases at V and 2 bases at J; junction bases unmatched: 9. Germline assignment: CDR1 DFQATT and CDR2 SNEGSKA (reference sequence). The CDR3 covers 15 residues. The CDR3 nucleotides read TGCAGTGCTACTCCCCTGACTAGCGGACCCTACGAGCAGTACTTC. Its translation is CSATPLTSGPYEQYF.

This clonotype occurred a few times. The gene calls are TRBV27 and TRBJ2-1; TRBD2 matches 7 bases. CDR3 length: 17 amino acids. Losses at the gene ends were 3 bases for V and 9 bases for J; bases not matched to a gene: 17. Germline values: CDR1 MNHEY, CDR2 SMNVEV (reference sequence). The CDR3 loop is CASSFIADLAGESEQFF. CDR3 nucleotide sequence: TGTGCCAGCAGTTTTATCGCTGATTTGGCGGGAGAATCTGAGCAGTTCTTC.

The genes are TRBV12-3 or TRBV12-4 and TRBJ1-2; no definite D call. The V end was cut by 5 bases, the J end by 3 bases, with 13 bases between. There are 14 residues in the CDR3. The CDR3: CASSPSRGHYGYTF. The CDR3 region has the DNA TGTGCCAGCAGTCCAAGTCGCGGCCACTATGGCTACACCTTC.

The chain couples TRBV6-9 to TRBJ2-4; either TRBD1 or TRBD2 may supply D (7 bases each). The length of the CDR3 is 22 residues. The V gene lost 4 bases and the J gene lost 0 bases, with 31 bases spanning the gap. Germline V gene lookup returns CDR1 MNHGY and CDR2 SVAAGI. For the CDR3, the DNA is TGTGCCAGCAGTTTTCCGAATATACGACAGGGAGGGATGGAGGTAGCCAAAAACATTCAGTACTTC. Residues: CASSFPNIRQGGMEVAKNIQYF.

This clonotype was detected only a few times. This chain uses TRBV29-1 with TRBJ2-5, with TRBD2 matching over 10 bases. V lost 4 bases, J lost 5 bases, and 7 bases stayed unmatched. CDR3 length equals 14 residues. Germline values: CDR1 SQVTM, CDR2 ANQGSEA. CDR3 DNA: TGCAGCGTTGCCAGCGGGAGGGTAGTGGAGACCCAGTACTTC. Its protein is CSVASGRVVETQYF.

This CDR3 is CSARGQLQGKNTEAFF. In DNA, the CDR3 is TGCAGTGCCCGGGGCCAGTTGCAGGGTAAGAACACTGAAGCTTTCTTT. The chain has TRBV20-1 and TRBJ1-1; D might be TRBD1 (5 bases). The CDR3 has 16 residues. V shed 6 bases and J shed 1 base, with 21 bases lying between them. Germline lookup yields CDR1 DFQATT and CDR2 SNEGSKA (reference sequence).

The CDR3 DNA reads TGTGCCAGCACTGATACTAGACGCTCCTACAATGAGCAGTTCTTC. Its translation: CASTDTRRSYNEQFF. V is TRBV25-1 and J is TRBJ2-1; D may be TRBD2 (5 bases). Germline CDR1 and CDR2: MGHDK and SYGVNS. The CDR3 has 15 residues. Between the trimmed V and J ends, which lost 7 bases and 0 bases, there was a span of 13 bases.

The V gene is TRBV18, the J gene TRBJ1-1, with D uncertain. CDR3 length equals 16 residues. V was pared by 1 base and J by 0 bases, with 12 bases between. Germline V lookup: CDR1 KGHSH, CDR2 LQKENI. CDR3 coding DNA: TGTGCCAGCTCACCACGCACTCTCGCGGTGAACACTGAAGCTTTCTTT. It yields the protein CASSPRTLAVNTEAFF.

In regard to this clonotype: An end of the junction differs from the germline gene, which may be a read error. CDR3: CANSQVAGQGVYEQYF. CDR3 DNA sequence: TGCGCCAACAGCCAAGTCGCGGGGCAGGGTGTTTACGAGCAGTACTTC. The chain uses TRBV4-1 and TRBJ2-4, with TRBD2 as a possible D gene (6 bases). The end of the DNA fits TRBJ2-7 better, so the J call may be wrong. This CDR3 region has 16 residues. Germline V CDR1 and CDR2: MGHRA, YSYEKL.

Only a few counts were recorded for this clonotype. The CDR3 DNA follows: TGTGCCAGCAGACGACTAGCGGACAATACAGATACGCAGTATTTT. As protein: CASRRLADNTDTQYF. The chain has TRBV12-3 or TRBV12-4 and TRBJ2-3, with TRBD2 identical over 9 bases. The V segment lost 6 bases and the J segment 3 bases; nucleotides outside the gene matches: 7. The CDR3 has 15 residues.